Listed here are 5 T cell receptor beta chains from one sample, sequenced in a study of CD8 T cells in Susac syndrome. With random hexamers, 0.5 to 1 ug RNA was reverse transcribed. TCRdb re-called the immunoSEQ multiplex PCR reads through MiXCR, storing one row per CDR3 protein. Of about 190,000 distinct CDR3 sequences listed, 90% to 95% are singletons. The sequencing sample was made of CD4+ T cells from PBMCs. The receptors were sampled from a human donor in good health.

This chain uses TRBV20-1 with TRBJ2-5, with 8 bases matching TRBD2. This CDR3 is 14 amino acids long. Looked up from germline, CDR1 is DFQATT and CDR2 is SNEGSKA (reference sequence). Trimming took 5 bases from V and 4 from J; bases not matched to a gene: 9. The CDR3 DNA reads TGCAGTGCTGTGCGGGGGGAGTCTACAGAGACCCAGTACTTC. Its protein product is CSAVRGESTETQYF.

The chain has TRBV12-3 or TRBV12-4 and TRBJ2-3; either TRBD1 or TRBD2 may supply D (5 bases each). CDR3 length: 13 amino acids. The V end lost 9 bases, the J end lost 5 bases, and 15 bases lay between the germline ends. CDR3 protein: CASAGTQGDTQYF. The CDR3 DNA sequence: TGTGCCAGTGCCGGGACCCAGGGAGATACGCAGTATTTT.

V and J are TRBV28 and TRBJ2-1; D perhaps matches TRBD2 (6 bases). V was shortened by 8 bases and J by 5 bases, with 16 bases between the two germline ends. Germline CDR1 reads MDHEN; CDR2 reads SYDVKM. This CDR3 contains 14 residues. The CDR3 region is CASRAGGIDNEQFF. The CDR3 DNA reads TGTGCCAGCCGAGCCGGGGGAATTGACAATGAGCAGTTCTTC.

A single count supports this clonotype. The J gene is TRBJ2-2, the V gene TRBV9, with D perhaps given as TRBD1 or TRBD2 (6 bases each). The CDR3 is 15 amino acids. Germline values: CDR1 SGDLS, CDR2 YYNGEE. V was clipped by 5 bases and J by 5 bases, with 16 bases between them. The CDR3 nucleotides are TGTGCCAGCAGATCCGGGGGCGGAGGGACCGGGGAGCTGTTTTTT. It codes for CASRSGGGGTGELFF.

This clonotype appeared once. The chain's CDR3 is CASSSPDSLKNTEAFF. The CDR3, as DNA: TGTGCCAGCAGCTCACCAGACAGCCTAAAGAACACTGAAGCTTTCTTT. V usage is TRBV11-1 and J usage is TRBJ1-1, with D possibly matching TRBD1 (5 bases). Deletions cut 4 bases from V and 1 base from J, with 16 bases between. The CDR3 extends over 16 amino acids. Germline lookup yields CDR1 SGHAT and CDR2 FQDESV (reference sequence).